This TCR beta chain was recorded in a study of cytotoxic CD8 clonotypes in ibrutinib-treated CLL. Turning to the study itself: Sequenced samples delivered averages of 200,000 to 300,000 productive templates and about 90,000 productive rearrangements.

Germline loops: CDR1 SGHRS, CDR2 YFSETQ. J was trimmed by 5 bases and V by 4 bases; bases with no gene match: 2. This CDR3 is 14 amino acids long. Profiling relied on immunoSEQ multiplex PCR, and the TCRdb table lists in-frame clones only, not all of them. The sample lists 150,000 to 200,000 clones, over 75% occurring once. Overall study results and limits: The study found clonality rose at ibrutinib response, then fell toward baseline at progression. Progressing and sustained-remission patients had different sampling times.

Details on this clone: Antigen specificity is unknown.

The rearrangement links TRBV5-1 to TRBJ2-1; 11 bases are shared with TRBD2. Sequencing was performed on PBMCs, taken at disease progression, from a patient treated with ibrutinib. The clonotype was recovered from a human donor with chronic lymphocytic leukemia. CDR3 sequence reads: CASSQTSGNNEQFF. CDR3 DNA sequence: TGCGCCAGCAGCCAGACTAGCGGGAACAATGAGCAGTTCTTC.